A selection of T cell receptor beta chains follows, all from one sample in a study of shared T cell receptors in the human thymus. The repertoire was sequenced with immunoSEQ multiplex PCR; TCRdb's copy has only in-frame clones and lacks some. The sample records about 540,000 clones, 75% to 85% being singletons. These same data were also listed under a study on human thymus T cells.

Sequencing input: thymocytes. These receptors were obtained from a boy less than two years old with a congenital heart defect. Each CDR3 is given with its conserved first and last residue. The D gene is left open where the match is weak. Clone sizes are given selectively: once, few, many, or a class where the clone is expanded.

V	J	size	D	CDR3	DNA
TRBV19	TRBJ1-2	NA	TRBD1	CASSTDRGYAYGYTF	TGTGCCAGTAGTACCGACAGGGGGTATGCCTATGGCTACACCTTC
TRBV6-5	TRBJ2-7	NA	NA	CASSPRLNSYEQYF	TGTGCCAGCAGCCCGAGACTTAACTCCTACGAGCAGTACTTC
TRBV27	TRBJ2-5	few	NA	CASSPGYIRGETQYF	TGTGCCAGCAGTCCAGGGTACATCAGGGGAGAGACCCAGTACTTC
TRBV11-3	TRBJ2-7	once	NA	CASSARAGEQYF	TGTGCCAGCAGCGCCAGGGCGGGGGAGCAGTACTTC
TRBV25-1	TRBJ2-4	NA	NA	CASSDVAALDQYF	TGTGCCAGCAGTGATGTTGCCGCCCTAGATCAGTACTTC
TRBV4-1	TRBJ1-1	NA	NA	CASSQDRENTEAFF	TGCGCCAGCAGCCAAGACAGGGAGAACACTGAAGCTTTCTTT
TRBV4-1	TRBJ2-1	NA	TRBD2	CASSQGREGLYNEQFF	TGCGCCAGCAGCCAGGGGCGGGAGGGCCTTTACAATGAGCAGTTCTTC
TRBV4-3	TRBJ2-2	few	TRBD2	CASSQDLAGLATSPGELFF	TGCGCCAGCAGCCAAGATTTGGCGGGACTAGCGACCTCACCCGGGGAGCTGTTTTTT
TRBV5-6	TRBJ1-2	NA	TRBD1	CASSPRTGNYGYTF	TGTGCCAGCAGCCCCCGGACAGGGAACTATGGCTACACCTTC
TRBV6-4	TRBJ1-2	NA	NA	CASSDSWGRRANYGYTF	TGTGCCAGCAGTGACTCCTGGGGGCGTCGAGCTAACTATGGCTACACCTTC
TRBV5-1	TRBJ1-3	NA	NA	CASPRRVSGNTIYF	TGCGCCAGCCCACGCAGGGTCTCTGGAAACACCATATATTTT
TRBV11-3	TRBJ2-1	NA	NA	CASSLGVSRAQFF	TGTGCCAGCAGCTTAGGCGTCTCCAGGGCGCAGTTCTTC
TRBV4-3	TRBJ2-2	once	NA	CASSQEERGGELFF	TGCGCCAGCAGCCAAGAGGAGCGAGGCGGGGAGCTGTTTTTT
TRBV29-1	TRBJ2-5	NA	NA	CSALTGEQETQYF	TGCAGCGCTTTGACAGGAGAACAAGAGACCCAGTACTTC
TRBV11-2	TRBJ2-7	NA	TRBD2	CASSSGTSGRSYEQYF	TGTGCCAGCAGTTCCGGGACTAGCGGCCGCTCCTACGAGCAGTACTTC
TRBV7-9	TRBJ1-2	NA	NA	CASSLWQGFNYGYTF	TGTGCCAGCAGCTTATGGCAGGGATTTAACTATGGCTACACCTTC
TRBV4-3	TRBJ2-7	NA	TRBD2	CASSLILTSPYAKERGEQYF	TGCGCCAGCAGCCTCATACTGACTAGCCCTTACGCAAAGGAGCGCGGCGAGCAGTACTTC
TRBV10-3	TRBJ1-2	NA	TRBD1	CAIRIDRGTNGYTF	TGTGCCATCAGGATCGACAGGGGGACTAACGGCTACACCTTC
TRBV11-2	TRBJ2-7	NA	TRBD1	CASSWDSSYEQYF	TGTGCCAGCAGCTGGGACAGTTCCTACGAGCAGTACTTC
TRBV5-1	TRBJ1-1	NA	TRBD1	CASSRVRTGDNTEAFF	TGCGCCAGCAGTCGAGTAAGGACAGGGGATAACACTGAAGCTTTCTTT
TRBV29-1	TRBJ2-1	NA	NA	CSVDGNSYNEQFF	TGCAGCGTTGACGGGAATTCCTACAATGAGCAGTTCTTC
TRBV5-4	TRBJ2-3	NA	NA	CASSASRVLEPDTQYF	TGTGCCAGCAGCGCCAGCAGGGTACTGGAACCAGATACGCAGTATTTT
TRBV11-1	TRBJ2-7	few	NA	CASSLGTRPSYEQYF	TGTGCCAGCAGCCTCGGGACACGACCCTCCTACGAGCAGTACTTC
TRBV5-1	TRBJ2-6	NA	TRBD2	CASSLPAGGPVSGANVLTF	TGCGCCAGCAGCTTGCCAGCGGGGGGGCCGGTCTCTGGGGCCAACGTCCTGACTTTC
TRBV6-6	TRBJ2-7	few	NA	CASSRLLSEQYF	TGTGCCAGCAGTCGACTGCTTAGCGAGCAGTACTTC
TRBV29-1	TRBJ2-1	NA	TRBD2	CSVDGGVASGSGSYNEQFF	TGCAGCGTTGACGGGGGGGTTGCGTCCGGGAGTGGGTCCTACAATGAGCAGTTCTTC
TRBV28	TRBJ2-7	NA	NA	CASSTQGRNQDEQYF	TGTGCCAGCAGCACCCAGGGGCGGAATCAGGACGAGCAGTACTTC
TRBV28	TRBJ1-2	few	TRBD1	CASSLTGGAHYGYTF	TGTGCCAGCAGTCTTACAGGGGGCGCGCACTATGGCTACACCTTC
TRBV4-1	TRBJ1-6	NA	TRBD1	CASSQDWGTGGKYNSPLHF	TGCGCCAGCAGCCAAGATTGGGGGACAGGGGGCAAGTATAATTCACCCCTCCACTTT
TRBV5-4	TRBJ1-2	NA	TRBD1	CASRFTGEGYTF	TGTGCCAGCAGGTTTACAGGGGAAGGCTACACCTTC
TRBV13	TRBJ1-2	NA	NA	CASTSLLGARNGNYGYTF	TGTGCCAGCACCTCTCTTTTAGGGGCGCGCAATGGTAACTATGGCTACACCTTC
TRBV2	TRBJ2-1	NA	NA	CASSPRTSSYNEQFF	TGTGCCAGCAGCCCCCGCACTAGCTCCTACAATGAGCAGTTCTTC
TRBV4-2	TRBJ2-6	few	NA	CASSPQGSGANVLTF	TGTGCCAGCAGCCCACAGGGCTCTGGGGCCAACGTCCTGACTTTC
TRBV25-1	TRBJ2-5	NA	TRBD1	CASSDWDRGHETQYF	TGTGCCAGCAGTGACTGGGACAGGGGGCACGAGACCCAGTACTTC
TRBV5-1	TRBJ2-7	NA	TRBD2	CASSLAEGGPIAEQYF	TGCGCCAGCAGCTTGGCGGAGGGAGGGCCAATTGCCGAGCAGTACTTC
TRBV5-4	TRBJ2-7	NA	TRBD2	CASSSGLAGQYEQYF	TGTGCCAGCAGCTCCGGACTAGCGGGCCAATACGAGCAGTACTTC
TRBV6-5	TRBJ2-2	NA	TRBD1	CASSYSQGANGELFF	TGTGCCAGCAGTTACTCTCAGGGGGCGAACGGGGAGCTGTTTTTT
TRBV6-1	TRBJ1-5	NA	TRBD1	CASRGQSNQPQHF	TGTGCCAGCAGGGGACAGAGCAATCAGCCCCAGCATTTT
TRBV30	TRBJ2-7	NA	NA	CAWTPRVAVSYEQYF	TGTGCCTGGACCCCGAGGGTAGCGGTTTCCTACGAGCAGTACTTC
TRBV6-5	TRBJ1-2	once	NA	CASSYSSVENYGYTF	TGTGCCAGCAGTTACTCGTCGGTTGAGAACTATGGCTACACCTTC
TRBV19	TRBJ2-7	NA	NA	CASSIGWTPFSYEQYF	TGTGCCAGTAGTATAGGCTGGACACCTTTCTCCTACGAGCAGTACTTC
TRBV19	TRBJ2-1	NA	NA	CASSTTRDYNEQFF	TGTGCCAGTAGTACGACTCGCGACTACAATGAGCAGTTCTTC
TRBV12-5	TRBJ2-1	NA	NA	CASDLRASAPSTQFF	TGTGCTAGTGATCTGAGGGCTAGCGCTCCTTCCACGCAGTTCTTC
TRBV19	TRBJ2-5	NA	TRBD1	CASSIDWDRQETQYF	TGTGCCAGTAGTATAGACTGGGACAGGCAGGAGACCCAGTACTTC
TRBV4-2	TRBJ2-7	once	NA	CASSQAFQVDNYEQYF	TGTGCCAGCAGCCAAGCCTTTCAGGTGGATAATTACGAGCAGTACTTC
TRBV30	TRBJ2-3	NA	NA	CASTASQTDTQYF	TGTGCCTCAACGGCTAGCCAAACAGATACGCAGTATTTT
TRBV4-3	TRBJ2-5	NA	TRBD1	CASSQKIRDRGGEQYF	TGCGCCAGCAGCCAAAAAATCCGGGACAGGGGCGGGGAGCAGTACTTC
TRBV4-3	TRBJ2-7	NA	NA	CASSQGTADYEQYF	TGCGCCAGCAGCCAAGGGACTGCCGACTACGAGCAGTACTTC
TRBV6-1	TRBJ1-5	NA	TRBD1	CASSERGQLHQPQHF	TGTGCCAGCAGTGAACGGGGACAGCTACATCAGCCCCAGCATTTT
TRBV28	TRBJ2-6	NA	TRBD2	CATGRGAVDGANVLTF	TGTGCCACGGGGCGGGGGGCGGTGGATGGGGCCAACGTCCTGACTTTC
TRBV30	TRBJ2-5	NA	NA	CAWSVSGPGAQYF	TGTGCCTGGAGTGTTTCGGGTCCGGGGGCCCAGTACTTC